The 12 T cell receptor beta chains below were found in one sample sequenced in a study of monozygotic twins with inflammatory bowel disease. TCRdb reprocessed the 5' RACE reads and reports one entry per CDR3 protein, with no DNA. The sample shows some 210,000 distinct CDR3 sequences, and 1.5% to 2% sits with its ten largest clones. Sequenced input: blood. The origin of the receptors is a human donor with ulcerative colitis or Crohn's disease, or a healthy co-twin of an affected twin (not recorded which).

The chain recombines TRBV20-1 with TRBJ2-7; the D gene TCRdb calls, TRBD2, cannot be checked with no DNA. The length of the CDR3 is 12 residues. Germline V gives CDR1 DFQATT, CDR2 SNEGSKA (reference sequence). The CDR3 spells CSAAGTSYEQYF.

The V gene is TRBV7-9, the J gene TRBJ1-1. Germline V gene lookup returns CDR1 SEHNR and CDR2 FQNEAQ (reference sequence). This CDR3 has 11 amino acids. CDR3 protein: CASSLVTEAFF.

The chain joins TRBV12-3 or TRBV12-4 to TRBJ1-2; TCRdb outputs TRBD1, but without DNA this stays unchecked. The CDR3 consists of 13 residues. CDR3 loop: CASNRGGVYGYTF.

The V call is TRBV20-1, the J call TRBJ1-1. The length of the CDR3 is 12 residues. The germline V gene encodes CDR1 DFQATT and CDR2 SNEGSKA (reference sequence). CDR3 amino acids: CSAGRHHTEAFF.

The CDR3 is CASSLVGTTVVFYGYTF. This chain connects TRBV7-2 to TRBJ1-2. The CDR3 is 17 residues long. Germline CDR1 and CDR2: SGHTA and FQGNSA.

J is TRBJ2-1 and V is TRBV7-3; TCRdb names TRBD1, which stays unverified in the absence of DNA. Germline CDR1 is SGHTA and CDR2 is FQGTGA. The CDR3 sequence is 17 residues long. This CDR3 reads CASSSKPGQGVRNEQFF. Based on the CDR3 plus reference TRBV7-3 and TRBJ2-1, the full variable domain is GAGVSQTPSNKVTEKGKYVELRCDPISGHTALYWYRQSLGQGPEFLIYFQGTGAADDSGLPNDRFFAVRPEGSVSTLKIQRTERGDSAVYLCASSSKPGQGVRNEQFFGPGTRLTVL.

The CDR3 is CASSVGENIQYF. V gene TRBV6-1 combines with J gene TRBJ2-4; lacking DNA, the TRBD1 call made by TCRdb goes unchecked. The CDR3 covers 12 residues. In germline, CDR1 is MNHNS, CDR2 SASEGT.

This chain connects TRBV5-1 to TRBJ2-1; TCRdb's assignment of TRBD1 cannot be checked, as there is no DNA. The germline V gene has CDR1 SGHRS and CDR2 YFSETQ. CDR3 length: 14 residues. CDR3 in amino acids: CASRRGGIVYEQFF. The variable domain in full, with the rest retrieved from reference TRBV5-1 and TRBJ2-1, is KAGVTQTPRYLIKTRGQQVTLSCSPISGHRSVSWYQQTPGQGLQFLFEYFSETQRNKGNFPGRFSGRQFSNSRSEMNVSTLELGDSALYLCASRRGGIVYEQFFGPGTRLTVL.

The V and J genes are TRBV20-1 and TRBJ1-1; with no DNA, the TCRdb D assignment of TRBD1 cannot be verified. The CDR3 sequence is 12 residues long. The germline CDR1 and CDR2 sequences are DFQATT and SNEGSKA (reference sequence). CDR3 loop: CSAPDRWTEAFF.

V is TRBV10-3 and J is TRBJ2-7; TCRdb's assignment of TRBD1 cannot be checked, as there is no DNA. The CDR3 loop spans 14 amino acids. Germline CDR1 ENHRY, CDR2 SYGVKD. The CDR3: CAISEWDTAYEQYF.

This CDR3 reads CASSGPLVGAGTGELFF. V gene TRBV9 combines with J gene TRBJ2-2; TCRdb lists TRBD1, though no DNA is available to test this call. CDR1 is SGDLS and CDR2 is YYNGEE in the germline V gene. The CDR3 has 17 amino acids.

The J gene is TRBJ2-5, the V gene TRBV5-1. Germline CDR1 SGHRS, CDR2 YFSETQ. The CDR3 loop spans 16 amino acids. This CDR3 reads CASSLGLAGDQETQYF.